The 10 T cell receptor beta chains below all came from one sample that was sequenced in a study of immune evolution from preneoplasia to lung adenocarcinoma. Repertoires were generated with immunoSEQ multiplex PCR, while TCRdb's copy carries only in-frame clones and drops some. The sample lists around 9,100 clones; 75% to 90% were seen once. Sequenced material: FFPE lung adenocarcinoma in situ tissue. These receptors all come from a person aged 70 to 85 with lung adenocarcinoma.

The chain joins TRBV27 to TRBJ1-4, with D possibly TRBD1 on 6 matching bases. CDR3 length: 14 residues. Germline values: CDR1 MNHEY, CDR2 SMNVEV (reference sequence). The V end was cut by 10 bases, the J end by 3 bases, with 15 bases between. The CDR3 protein is CANSLQGPNEKLFF. The CDR3 region has the DNA TGTGCCAACAGCTTACAGGGCCCTAATGAAAAACTGTTTTTT.

The chain joins TRBV28 to TRBJ2-5; TRBD2 agrees at 8 bases. CDR3 length: 16 amino acids. In germline, CDR1 is MDHEN, CDR2 SYDVKM. V trimming: 3 bases; J trimming: 4 bases; junction bases outside the gene matches: 10. The CDR3 sequence: CASSLMVSGGRETQYF. Written as DNA, the CDR3 is TGTGCCAGCAGTTTGATGGTGAGCGGGGGTCGAGAGACCCAGTACTTC.

The chain joins TRBV2 to TRBJ2-3; 9 bases line up with TRBD1. CDR3 length: 12 amino acids. Germline V gives CDR1 SNHLY, CDR2 FYNNEI. The junction had 4 bases not matched to a gene; V was cut back by 6 bases and J by 9 bases. CDR3 sequence: CASRTDRGTQYF. CDR3 nucleotides: TGTGCCAGCAGAACCGACAGGGGGACGCAGTATTTT.

The V gene is TRBV6-1, the J gene TRBJ1-3, with D maybe TRBD1 (6 bases). Germline lookup yields CDR1 MNHNS and CDR2 SASEGT. The V end was cut by 2 bases, the J end by 9 bases, with 14 bases between. The CDR3 consists of 14 residues. The CDR3 nucleotides read TGTGCCAGCAGTGAACCGGGACACTTTAGCACCATATATTTT. Encoded protein: CASSEPGHFSTIYF.

This clone turned up a few times. CDR3 DNA: TGTGCCAGCGCGATGACACCCTGGGGAGATACGCAGTATTTT. Its translation: CASAMTPWGDTQYF. The chain employs TRBV28 and TRBJ2-3; D is unresolved. V lost 8 bases and J lost 5, with 17 bases in between. CDR1 and CDR2 (germline): MDHEN, SYDVKM. The CDR3 spans 14 residues.

The chain combines TRBV5-4 with TRBJ1-1; D may be TRBD1 (5 bases). The germline V gene has CDR1 SGHNT and CDR2 YYREEE (reference sequence). The CDR3 contains 14 residues. Trimming removed 2 bases at V and 2 bases at J, with 10 bases between. CDR3 residues: CASSFLGGNTEAFF. The CDR3 nucleotides are TGTGCCAGCAGCTTCCTTGGGGGAAACACTGAAGCTTTCTTT.

The V call is TRBV27, the J call TRBJ2-3; D gene unclear. The V end was cut by 0 bases, the J end by 5 bases, with 12 bases between. Germline assignment: CDR1 MNHEY and CDR2 SMNVEV (reference sequence). This CDR3 has 15 residues. For the CDR3, the DNA is TGTGCCAGCAGTTTATCGTCGGTAGCCATAGATACGCAGTATTTT. This sequence encodes CASSLSSVAIDTQYF.

V and J are TRBV11-2 and TRBJ1-1, with D possibly TRBD1 on 5 matching bases. Per germline, CDR1 SGHAT and CDR2 FQNNGV. V shed 4 bases and J shed 4 bases, with 16 bases lying between them. The CDR3 totals 15 residues. The CDR3 reads CASSSDRYGGTEAFF. CDR3 DNA sequence: TGTGCCAGCAGCTCCGACAGATACGGTGGCACTGAAGCTTTCTTT.

The chain is built from TRBV28 and TRBJ1-1; D might be TRBD1 (5 bases). This CDR3 contains 15 residues. Germline CDR1 MDHEN, CDR2 SYDVKM. Trimming pared 5 bases from V and 0 bases from J, leaving 13 bases between. CDR3 loop: CASSPPGRVNTEAFF. In DNA form, the CDR3 reads TGTGCCAGCAGTCCCCCAGGGAGAGTGAACACTGAAGCTTTCTTT.

This chain joins TRBV5-1 and TRBJ2-5, with 8 nucleotides matching TRBD2. V shed 0 bases and J 4 bases; nucleotides not matched to a gene: 11. CDR3 length: 17 amino acids. Per the germline V gene, CDR1 is SGHRS and CDR2 is YFSETQ. CDR3 nucleotides: TGCGCCAGCAGCTTGGGTTTTAGCGGGGCTAAATCAGAGACCCAGTACTTC. Residues: CASSLGFSGAKSETQYF.